This TCR beta chain was captured by sequencing in a study of blood T cell repertoires in COVID-19. Study details: There were acute and convalescent COVID-19 samples, and they came from the United States, Italy and Spain.

The CDR3 spans 19 residues. From germline, CDR1 is LGHDT and CDR2 YNNKEL (reference sequence). V gave up 4 bases and J gave up 5 bases; unmatched junction bases: 14. In the source study's methods: It was from reference gene primer amplification that nucleated cell counts were estimated. Only in-frame clones appear in the TCRdb table, and some are missing; sequencing was by immunoSEQ multiplex PCR. V and J calls and clone size are those listed in that table; D and trimming were worked out from the DNA. The sample carries 75,000 or so clones, roughly 78% recorded once. The receptor comes from a man between 60 and 75 years old with acute or convalescent COVID-19. Sequenced material: peripheral blood. The rearrangement uses TRBV3-1 (or the pseudogene TRBV3-2) and TRBJ2-3; 14 nucleotides agree with TRBD2. In nucleotides, the CDR3 is TGTGCCAGCAGCCCCCCGACGGGACTAGCGGGAGATGGCAGAGATACGCAGTATTTT. Protein product: CASSPPTGLAGDGRDTQYF.